The present T cell receptor beta chain was sequenced within a study of T cell repertoires in cytomegalovirus infection. Background on the study: It can be stated that public TCR beta signatures indicated CMV infection as well as a matching HLA type.

TCRdb independently ran MiXCR on the reads; one entry per CDR3 protein. The sample records about 680,000 distinct CDR3 sequences, 20% to 25% being singletons. Whole-study findings and limits: The ex vivo response showed dominance by HLA-C-restricted CMV-specific TCR beta clonotypes.

At least ten counts were recorded for this clonotype. Its specificity is unknown. Sequencing was performed on CD8+ T cells from PBMCs. This TCR was sampled from a human donor in good health (CMV status not recorded). Some clones in this sample may be carry-over from other donors' samples.

This chain's CDR3 is CASSRPPGTSAPARDPNEQFF. The CDR3 DNA follows: TGTGCCAGCAGTCGGCCCCCCGGGACTAGCGCCCCGGCGAGGGATCCAAATGAGCAGTTCTTC. The gene calls are TRBV28 and TRBJ2-1; 10 bases fit TRBD2. The ends lost 5 bases at V and 7 bases at J; junction bases unmatched: 26. This CDR3 region has 21 residues. The V gene's germline CDR1 is MDHEN and CDR2 SYDVKM.